The sequence of this T cell receptor beta chain was determined in a study of Tregs in tolerant kidney transplant recipients. General study findings and limits: Tolerant patients' donor-specific Tregs expanded beyond overall Tregs, suggesting antigen-driven growth. Biological reproducibility was not directly addressed in this study. Few patients were studied, so findings need validation in larger groups. Nucleotide sequences could not be compared across some patients' samples due to primer changes.

Related graft donors supplied nonmyeloablative bone marrow transplants, and mixed chimerism was transient. Germline CDR1 and CDR2: MNHEY and SMNVEV (reference sequence). V was clipped by 5 bases and J by 5 bases, with 27 bases between them. This CDR3 has 18 amino acids. Method: immunoSEQ multiplex PCR; TCRdb's copy keeps in-frame clones and lacks some. The data contain 45,000 to 55,000 clones, about 89% of them seen just once; the ten biggest clones take up 13% to 15%. This clone was counted a single time. No antigen is known for it. The chain has TRBV27 and TRBJ2-5; D might be TRBD2 (6 bases). The sequencing used CD8+ T cells from blood (PBMCs), collected 24 months after the transplant. This receptor was identified in a human patient who received a combined kidney and bone marrow transplant. A share of the T cells may be of graft donor origin. The CDR3 reads CASSAYPPVGAGGETQYF. CDR3 bases: TGTGCCAGCAGTGCCTACCCCCCCGTCGGGGCTGGGGGGGAGACCCAGTACTTC.